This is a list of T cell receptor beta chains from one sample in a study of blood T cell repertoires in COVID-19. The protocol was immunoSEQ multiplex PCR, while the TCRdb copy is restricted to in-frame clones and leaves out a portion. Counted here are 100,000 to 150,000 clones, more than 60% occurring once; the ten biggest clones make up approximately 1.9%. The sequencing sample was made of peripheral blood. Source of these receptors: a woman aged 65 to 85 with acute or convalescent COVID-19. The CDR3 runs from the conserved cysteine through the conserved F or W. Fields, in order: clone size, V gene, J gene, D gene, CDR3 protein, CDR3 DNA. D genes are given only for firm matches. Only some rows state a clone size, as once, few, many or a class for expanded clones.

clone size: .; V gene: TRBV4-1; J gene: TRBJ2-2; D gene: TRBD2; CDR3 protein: CASRPGVAGAGYTGELFF; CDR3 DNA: TGCGCCAGCCGGCCCGGGGTAGCGGGGGCGGGGTACACCGGGGAGCTGTTTTTT
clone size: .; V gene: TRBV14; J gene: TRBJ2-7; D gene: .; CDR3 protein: CASSQGGIPYEQYF; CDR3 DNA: TGTGCCAGCAGCCAAGGCGGGATCCCCTACGAGCAGTACTTC
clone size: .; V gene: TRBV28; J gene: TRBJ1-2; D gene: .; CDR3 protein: CASSLSVRGINYGYTF; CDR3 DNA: TGTGCCAGCAGTTTATCGGTCAGGGGAATTAACTATGGCTACACCTTC
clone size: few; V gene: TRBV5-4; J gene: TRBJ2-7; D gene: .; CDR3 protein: CASSLGPDRRYEQYF; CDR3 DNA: TGTGCCAGCAGCTTGGGGCCCGACAGGAGATACGAGCAGTACTTC
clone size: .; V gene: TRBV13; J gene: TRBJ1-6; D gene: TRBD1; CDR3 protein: CASSLDRSHSPLHF; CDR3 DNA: TGTGCCAGCAGCCTGGACAGGTCTCATTCACCCCTCCACTTT
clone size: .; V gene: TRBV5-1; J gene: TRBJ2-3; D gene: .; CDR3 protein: CASSLSRDTQYF; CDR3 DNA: TGCGCCAGCAGCTTATCCCGAGATACGCAGTATTTT
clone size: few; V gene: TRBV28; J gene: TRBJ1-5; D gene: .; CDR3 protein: CASSFGQPQHF; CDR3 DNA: TGTGCCAGCAGTTTTGGCCAGCCCCAGCATTTT
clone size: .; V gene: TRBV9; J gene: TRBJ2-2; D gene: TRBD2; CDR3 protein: CASSVEEAGGSNTGELFF; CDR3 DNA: TGTGCCAGCAGCGTAGAGGAAGCGGGGGGATCTAACACCGGGGAGCTGTTTTTT
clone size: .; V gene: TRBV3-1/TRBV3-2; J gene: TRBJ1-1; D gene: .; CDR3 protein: CASSQVQSMNTEAFF; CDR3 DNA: TGTGCCAGCAGCCAGGTACAGAGCATGAACACTGAAGCTTTCTTT
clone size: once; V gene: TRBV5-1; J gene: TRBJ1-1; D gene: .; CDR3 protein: CASSSQSSGTEAFF; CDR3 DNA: TGCGCCAGCAGTTCTCAAAGCTCCGGGACTGAAGCTTTCTTT
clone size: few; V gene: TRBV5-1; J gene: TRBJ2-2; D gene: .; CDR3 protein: CASSLAGGPNTGELFF; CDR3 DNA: TGCGCCAGCAGCTTGGCCGGGGGACCGAACACCGGGGAGCTGTTTTTT
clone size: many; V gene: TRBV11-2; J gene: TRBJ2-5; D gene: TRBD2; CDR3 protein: CASSYDSGGLETQYF; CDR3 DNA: TGTGCCAGCAGTTACGATAGCGGGGGGCTGGAGACCCAGTACTTC
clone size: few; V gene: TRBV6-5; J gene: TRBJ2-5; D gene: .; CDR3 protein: CASSNQGFSGTQYF; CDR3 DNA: TGTGCCAGCAGTAACCAGGGGTTTTCGGGGACCCAGTACTTC
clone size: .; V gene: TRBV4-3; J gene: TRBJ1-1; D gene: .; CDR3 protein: CASSQEYGLTEAFF; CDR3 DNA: TGCGCCAGCAGCCAAGAATACGGTTTGACTGAAGCTTTCTTT
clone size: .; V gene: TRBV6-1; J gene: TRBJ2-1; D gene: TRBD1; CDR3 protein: CASSVDRGLAYNEQFF; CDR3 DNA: TGTGCCAGCAGTGTAGACAGGGGGCTAGCCTACAATGAGCAGTTCTTC
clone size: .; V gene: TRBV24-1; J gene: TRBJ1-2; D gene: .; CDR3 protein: CATSDSGVGYTF; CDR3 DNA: TGTGCCACCAGTGATTCAGGGGTTGGCTACACCTTC
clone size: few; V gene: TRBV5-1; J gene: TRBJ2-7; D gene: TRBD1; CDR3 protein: CASSTGTGGAEQYF; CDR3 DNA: TGCGCCAGCAGCACCGGGACAGGGGGCGCCGAGCAGTACTTC
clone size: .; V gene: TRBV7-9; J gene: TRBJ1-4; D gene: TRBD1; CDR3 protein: CASSTGQTTNEKLFF; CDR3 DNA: TGTGCCAGCAGTACGGGACAGACAACTAATGAAAAACTGTTTTTT
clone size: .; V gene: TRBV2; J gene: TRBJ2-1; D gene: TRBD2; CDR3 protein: CASQTSGGYNEQFF; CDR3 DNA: TGTGCCAGCCAGACTAGCGGGGGTTACAATGAGCAGTTCTTC
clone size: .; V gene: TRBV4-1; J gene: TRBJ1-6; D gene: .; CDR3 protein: CASSQERGGNSPLHF; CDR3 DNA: TGCGCCAGCAGCCAAGAGAGGGGGGGGAATTCACCCCTCCACTTT
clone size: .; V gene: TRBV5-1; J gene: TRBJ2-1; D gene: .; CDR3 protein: CASSLFGGGGYNEQFF; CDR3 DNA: TGCGCCAGCAGCTTGTTCGGAGGGGGCGGGTACAATGAGCAGTTCTTC
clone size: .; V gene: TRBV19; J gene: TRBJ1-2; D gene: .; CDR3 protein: CASSRGLDRAIYGYTF; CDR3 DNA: TGTGCCAGTAGTAGGGGCCTGGACCGTGCTATCTATGGCTACACCTTC
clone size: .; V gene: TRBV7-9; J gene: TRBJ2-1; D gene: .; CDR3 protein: CATTRERLASSYNEQFF; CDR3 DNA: TGTGCCACCACCCGGGAGCGCCTGGCAAGCTCCTACAATGAGCAGTTCTTC
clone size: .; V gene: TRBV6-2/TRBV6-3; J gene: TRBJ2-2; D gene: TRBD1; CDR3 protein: CASSYNDRGDTGELFF; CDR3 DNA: TGTGCCAGCAGTTACAATGACAGGGGGGACACCGGGGAGCTGTTTTTT
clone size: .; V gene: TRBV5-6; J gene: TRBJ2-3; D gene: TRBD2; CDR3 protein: CASSLGLAGVGTDTQYF; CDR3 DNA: TGTGCCAGCAGCTTGGGCCTAGCGGGAGTGGGGACAGATACGCAGTATTTT
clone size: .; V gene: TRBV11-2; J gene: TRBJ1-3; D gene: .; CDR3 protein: CASSLDSRGNTIYF; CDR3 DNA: TGTGCCAGCAGCTTAGATTCGAGAGGAAACACCATATATTTT
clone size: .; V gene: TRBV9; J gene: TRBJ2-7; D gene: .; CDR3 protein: CASSPRSESSYEQYF; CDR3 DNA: TGTGCCAGCAGCCCCCGGAGCGAAAGCTCCTACGAGCAGTACTTC
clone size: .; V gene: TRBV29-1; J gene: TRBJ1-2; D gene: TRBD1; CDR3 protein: CSVEDRALYGYTF; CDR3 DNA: TGCAGCGTTGAGGACAGGGCCCTCTATGGCTACACCTTC
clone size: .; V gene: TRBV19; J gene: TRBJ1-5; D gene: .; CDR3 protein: CASSMEGRGNQPQHF; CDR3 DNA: TGTGCCAGTAGTATGGAGGGTCGCGGCAATCAGCCCCAGCATTTT
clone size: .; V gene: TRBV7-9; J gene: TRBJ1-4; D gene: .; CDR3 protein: CASSFGGGKLFF; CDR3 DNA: TGTGCCAGCAGCTTCGGTGGGGGGAAACTGTTTTTT
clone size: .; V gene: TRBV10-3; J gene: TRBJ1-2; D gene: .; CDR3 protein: CAISEWQGNFYGYTF; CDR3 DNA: TGTGCCATCAGTGAGTGGCAGGGAAATTTCTATGGCTACACCTTC